These T cell receptor beta chains were read from a single sample in a study of T cells in Graves' hyperthyroidism and ophthalmopathy. TCRdb fed the multiplex PCR reads into MiXCR, producing one record per CDR3 protein. The sample records 500,000 to 800,000 distinct CDR3 sequences, roughly 14% being singletons. Specimen: blood. All receptors derive from a woman between 50 and 59 years old with Graves' ophthalmopathy. The CDR3 runs from the conserved cysteine through the conserved F or W. The D gene is left open where the match is weak. The size entry is marked missing in some rows and otherwise reads once, few, many or a size class.

clone size	D gene	V gene	J gene	CDR3 DNA	CDR3 protein
NA	NA	TRBV7-9	TRBJ1-3	TGTGCCAGCAGCTTGTACAGGGTGAACCCCAGCTCTGGAAACACCATATATTTT	CASSLYRVNPSSGNTIYF
NA	TRBD2	TRBV4-3	TRBJ2-3	TGCGCCAGCAGCCAAGAACTAGCGGGAGGTCTCGAGGATACGCAGTATTTT	CASSQELAGGLEDTQYF
few	NA	TRBV19	TRBJ2-4	TGTGCCAGTAGTCCCGGACAGACACCAAACATTCAGTACTTC	CASSPGQTPNIQYF
many	TRBD2	TRBV9	TRBJ2-1	TGTGCCAGCAGCGTTAGCGGGAGAACTGTTGATGAGCAGTTCTTC	CASSVSGRTVDEQFF
few	TRBD2	TRBV6-1	TRBJ2-7	TGTGCCAGCAGGGTGACTAGCGGGTTTGACGAGCAGTACTTC	CASRVTSGFDEQYF
NA	TRBD2	TRBV19	TRBJ2-3	TGTGCCAGTAGTATCCTAACCTCGACTAGCGGGATAGGAAAAGATACGCAGTATTTT	CASSILTSTSGIGKDTQYF
NA	TRBD1	TRBV10-2	TRBJ2-2	TGCGCCAGCATTACCGGGACAGAGAACACCGGGGAGCTGTTTTTT	CASITGTENTGELFF
NA	TRBD2	TRBV20-1	TRBJ2-3	TGCAGTGCTCGGACTAGCGTACTGACAGATACGCAGTATTTT	CSARTSVLTDTQYF
many	NA	TRBV7-8	TRBJ1-5	TGTGCCAGCAGCTTAGAACGAGGGCAGCCCCAGCATTTT	CASSLERGQPQHF
few	TRBD2	TRBV4-3	TRBJ2-1	TGCGCCAGCAGCCAAACCGGGACTAGCGCCAATGAGCAGTTCTTC	CASSQTGTSANEQFF
many	NA	TRBV5-5	TRBJ2-5	TGTGCCAGCAGCTTGGGAGGGTTTGGGGAGACCCAGTACTTC	CASSLGGFGETQYF
few	TRBD2	TRBV6-2/TRBV6-3	TRBJ2-7	TGTGCCAGCAGTTACCCGGCGCGACTAGCGGGAGACGGACTAGGCTCCTACGAGCAGTACTTC	CASSYPARLAGDGLGSYEQYF
many	TRBD2	TRBV27	TRBJ2-7	TGTGCCAGCAGTTTACGAGCGGGGCCTGCCTACGAGCAGTACTTC	CASSLRAGPAYEQYF
NA	NA	TRBV27	TRBJ1-5	TGTGCCAGCAGTTCCCAGTATAGCAATCAGCCCCAGCATTTT	CASSSQYSNQPQHF
many	NA	TRBV6-1	TRBJ2-7	TGTGCCAGCAGTTCCCCATGGGGCCCAACTCACGAGCAGTACTTC	CASSSPWGPTHEQYF